These 30 T cell receptor beta chains were all obtained from the same sample, sequenced in a study of blood T cell repertoires in COVID-19. Assay: immunoSEQ multiplex PCR; the TCRdb copy retains only in-frame clones and omits some. The sample records 97,000 or so clones, roughly nine tenths being singletons. The specimen sequenced was peripheral blood. The origin of the receptors is a man in his fifties with acute or convalescent COVID-19.

The chain couples TRBV6-5 to TRBJ1-4; 8 nucleotides align to TRBD1. CDR3 size: 15 residues. The ends lost 6 bases at V and 7 bases at J; junction bases unmatched: 10. Germline assignment: CDR1 MNHEY and CDR2 SVGAGI. The CDR3, as DNA: TGTGCCAGCAGGAAGACCGGGACAGGAATTGAAAAACTGTTTTTT. This gives the protein CASRKTGTGIEKLFF.

This clone occurred once. The chain uses TRBV19 and TRBJ1-3, with D perhaps TRBD1 (6 bases). CDR1 and CDR2 (germline): LNHDA, SQIVND (reference sequence). This CDR3 is 15 amino acids long. V lost 5 bases, J lost 0 bases, and 11 bases lay in between. Written as DNA, the CDR3 is TGTGCCAGTAGTCATCAGGGGATCTCTGGAAACACCATATATTTT. This sequence encodes CASSHQGISGNTIYF. The complete variable domain, with remaining parts taken from reference TRBV19 and TRBJ1-3, reads DGGITQSPKYLFRKEGQNVTLSCEQNLNHDAMYWYRQDPGQGLRLIYYSQIVNDFQKGDIAEGYSVSREKKESFPLTVTSAQKNPTAFYLCASSHQGISGNTIYFGEGSWLTVV.

The genes are TRBV3-1 (or the pseudogene TRBV3-2) and TRBJ1-5; D call uncertain. Germline-derived CDR1 and CDR2 are LGHDT and YNNKEL (reference sequence). This CDR3 comprises 14 residues. V lost 0 bases and J 7 bases, leaving 10 bases between the germline ends. Written as DNA, the CDR3 is TGTGCCAGCAGCCAAGATTATCAGGTACAGCCCCAGCATTTT. Its protein product is CASSQDYQVQPQHF.

Here the CDR3 DNA reads TGTGCCAGCAGCCCAAACCCTGACTCCGAAGATACGCAGTATTTT. This gives the protein CASSPNPDSEDTQYF. This chain uses TRBV11-2 with TRBJ2-3, with D unresolved. Germline V CDR1 and CDR2: SGHAT, FQNNGV. The CDR3 runs to 15 residues. V lost 5 bases and J lost 5, with 17 bases in between.

The genes are TRBV11-2 and TRBJ1-2; D is possibly TRBD1 (6 bases). Germline V CDR1 and CDR2: SGHAT, FQNNGV. Trimming stripped 1 base from V and 8 bases from J, with 14 bases between. The CDR3 has 14 amino acids. CDR3 in DNA: TGTGCCAGCAGCTTAGGGCCGGACAGAAGGGGCTACACCTTC. Its translation: CASSLGPDRRGYTF.

The chain combines TRBV10-2 with TRBJ1-1; tentative D call: TRBD1 (5 bases). The V end was cut by 7 bases, the J end by 0 bases, with 9 bases between. The CDR3 is made up of 13 amino acids. Per germline, CDR1 WSHSY and CDR2 SAAADI. CDR3 sequence reads: CASIPDMNTEAFF. The CDR3 DNA sequence: TGCGCCAGCATTCCGGACATGAACACTGAAGCTTTCTTT.

The genes are TRBV6-4 and TRBJ2-1; possibly TRBD2 for D (5 bases). This CDR3 contains 13 residues. In germline, CDR1 is MRHNA, CDR2 SNTAGT. V was clipped by 4 bases and J by 8 bases, with 12 bases between them. The DNA for the CDR3 is TGTGCCAGCAGTGTTAGCGCTAAAGATGAGCAGTTCTTC. Its protein is CASSVSAKDEQFF.

CDR3 sequence: CASSPQTLDGYGYTF. CDR3 sequence (DNA): TGTGCCAGCAGCCCACAGACACTGGATGGCTATGGCTACACCTTC. The chain carries TRBV5-6 and TRBJ1-2; D not certain. Trimming left V 4 bases short and J 4 bases short, with 17 bases between. The CDR3 has 15 residues. Per the germline V gene, CDR1 is SGHDT and CDR2 is YYEEEE.

The rearrangement joins TRBV6-5 to TRBJ1-2, with D unclear. CDR1 is MNHEY and CDR2 is SVGAGI in the germline V gene. Trimming removed 8 bases at V and 5 bases at J, with 12 bases between. The CDR3 is 12 residues long. In nucleotides, the CDR3 is TGTGCCAGCTCTAAGGAGGGATATGGCTACACCTTC. Residues: CASSKEGYGYTF.

This chain joins TRBV5-3 and TRBJ2-1; D may be TRBD2 (6 bases). TRBV5-3 is an ORF for which the function is uncertain. Trimming shortened V by 1 base and J by 6 bases, and 11 bases separated the two germline ends. The CDR3 totals 14 residues. CDR3 sequence (DNA): TGTGCCAGAAGCTTGTGGGCGGGGAGCAATGAGCAGTTCTTC. It yields the protein CARSLWAGSNEQFF.

The chain has TRBV7-2 and TRBJ1-1; possible D gene TRBD1, 6 bases. The V end was cut by 5 bases, the J end by 4 bases, with 17 bases between. The CDR3 is 15 amino acids. The germline V gene encodes CDR1 SGHTA and CDR2 FQGNSA. The CDR3 DNA reads TGTGCCAGCAGCATACGGAGGTGGGGGCTCACTGAAGCTTTCTTT. This codes for CASSIRRWGLTEAFF.

The rearrangement links TRBV7-2 to TRBJ2-1; D may be TRBD2 (6 bases). From germline, CDR1 is SGHTA and CDR2 FQGNSA. The length of the CDR3 is 14 residues. V shed 2 bases and J shed 7 bases, with 12 bases lying between them. The CDR3, as DNA: TGTGCCAGCAGCTTACTCGGGGCGGGGAATGAGCAGTTCTTC. This codes for CASSLLGAGNEQFF.

In DNA form, the CDR3 reads TGTGCCAGCTCACCAAGTCCGGGAGGGCCTGGTTCCACGCAGTATTTT. It codes for CASSPSPGGPGSTQYF. The V call is TRBV18, the J call TRBJ2-3; 8 bases match TRBD2. Germline V gives CDR1 KGHSH, CDR2 LQKENI. This CDR3 contains 16 residues. J lost 9 bases, V lost 2 bases, and 13 bases had no gene match.

The chain employs TRBV30 and TRBJ2-7; unclear D gene. The CDR3 runs to 17 residues. V lost 0 bases and J lost 3, with 21 bases in between. CDR1 and CDR2 (germline): GTSNPN, SVGIG (reference sequence). The CDR3 region has the DNA TGTGCCTGGAGTGTACGTGTCTTTCCTCGTCCTAACTACGAGCAGTACTTC. Its translation is CAWSVRVFPRPNYEQYF.

This rearrangement joins TRBV7-2 to TRBJ2-7; 14 bases match TRBD2. The CDR3 has 19 residues. Trimming removed 5 bases from V and 3 bases from J; junction bases left unmatched: 15. Germline loops: CDR1 SGHTA, CDR2 FQGNSA. CDR3 sequence reads: CASSPRLAGGPATNYEQYF. The CDR3 DNA is TGTGCCAGCAGCCCCCGACTAGCGGGAGGGCCGGCTACGAACTACGAGCAGTACTTC.

The chain couples TRBV12-5 to TRBJ2-1; tentatively, D is TRBD2 (7 bases). V was trimmed by 3 bases and J by 4 bases, leaving 19 bases between them. CDR1 and CDR2 (germline): LGHNT, FRNRAP. The CDR3 sequence is 17 residues long. DNA for the CDR3: TGTGCTAGTGGTTTCGCCCTTTCGGGGGGCGGGTACAATGAGCAGTTCTTC. Its translation is CASGFALSGGGYNEQFF.

The CDR3 reads CASSNTPDREGLRNTEAFF. CDR3 DNA sequence: TGTGCCAGCAGCAACACCCCGGACAGGGAAGGCTTAAGAAACACTGAAGCTTTCTTT. V is TRBV3-1 (or the pseudogene TRBV3-2) and J is TRBJ1-1; 8 bases line up with TRBD1. CDR1 and CDR2 (germline): LGHDT, YNNKEL (reference sequence). V lost 5 bases and J lost 2; bases outside the gene matches: 19. CDR3 length equals 19 residues.

DNA for the CDR3: TGTGCCAGCAGTGAAACGTGGGGGGGCACAGATACGCAGTATTTT. Its translation: CASSETWGGTDTQYF. The rearrangement joins TRBV6-1 to TRBJ2-3; D possibly corresponds to TRBD2 (6 bases). The CDR3 consists of 15 residues. Per the germline V gene, CDR1 is MNHNS and CDR2 is SASEGT. The V gene lost 2 bases and the J gene lost 1 base, with 10 bases spanning the gap.

The gene calls are TRBV7-8 and TRBJ1-5; 7 nucleotides align to TRBD1. The CDR3 has 15 amino acids. Germline V CDR1 and CDR2: SGHVS, FQNEAQ. J was trimmed by 5 bases and V by 4 bases; bases with no gene match: 8. The CDR3 nucleotides are TGTGCCAGCAGCTGGCTCCGGGACAGCTATCAGCCCCAGCATTTT. Its translation is CASSWLRDSYQPQHF. The entire variable domain, with the rest obtained from reference TRBV7-8 and TRBJ1-5, is as follows: GAGVSQSPRYKVAKRGQDVALRCDPISGHVSLFWYQQALGQGPEFLTYFQNEAQLDKSGLPSDRFFAERPEGSVSTLKIQRTQQEDSAVYLCASSWLRDSYQPQHFGDGTRLSIL.

This clone was observed a handful of times. The rearrangement joins TRBV12-3 or TRBV12-4 to TRBJ2-1; the D is unclear. V was clipped by 3 bases and J by 7 bases, with 4 bases between them. The CDR3 is 11 amino acids. In nucleotides, the CDR3 is TGTGCCAGCAGTTTGGAGAATGAGCAGTTCTTC. This translates into CASSLENEQFF.

The J gene is TRBJ2-7, the V gene TRBV7-9; 7 nucleotides match TRBD1. The CDR3 is 13 residues long. Germline CDR1 and CDR2: SEHNR and FQNEAQ (reference sequence). After removal of 5 bases from V and 5 bases from J, the junction contained 6 bases not matched to a gene. The CDR3 loop is CASSLPDRDEQYF. DNA of the CDR3: TGTGCCAGCAGCCTTCCCGACAGGGACGAGCAGTACTTC.

The chain uses TRBV5-6 and TRBJ1-3; D unresolved. The V end was cut by 1 base, the J end by 4 bases, with 12 bases between. The CDR3 is 15 amino acids. Germline V gene sequence: CDR1 SGHDT, CDR2 YYEEEE. CDR3: CASSLKLRLGNTIYF. Written as DNA, the CDR3 is TGTGCCAGCAGCTTGAAGTTGCGGCTGGGAAACACCATATATTTT.

The chain links TRBV4-1 to TRBJ2-3; D is ambiguous. Trimming removed 4 bases from V and 1 base from J, with 6 bases in between. The CDR3 is made up of 13 amino acids. Germline CDR1 reads MGHRA; CDR2 reads YSYEKL. CDR3 loop: CASSPSGTDTQYF. For the CDR3, the DNA is TGCGCCAGCAGCCCGAGCGGCACAGATACGCAGTATTTT.

The chain has TRBV29-1 and TRBJ2-5, with 9 positions matching TRBD2. Trimming at V came to 7 bases and at J to 5 bases, leaving 5 bases not matched to a gene. CDR1 is SQVTM, CDR2 ANQGSEA, per germline. CDR3 length: 12 residues. CDR3 loop: CSGGLARETQYF. As DNA, the CDR3 is TGCAGCGGGGGACTAGCTCGGGAGACCCAGTACTTC.

This rearrangement joins TRBV6-1 to TRBJ2-3; 10 bases agree with TRBD1. After removal of 7 bases from V and 2 bases from J, the junction contained 12 bases not matched to a gene. This CDR3 contains 17 residues. Germline V gives CDR1 MNHNS, CDR2 SASEGT. CDR3 nucleotide sequence: TGTGCCAGCACTGACCGGGACAGGGGTTTTCACACAGATACGCAGTATTTT. Protein sequence: CASTDRDRGFHTDTQYF.

The sample holds one count of this clone. Here the CDR3 DNA reads TGTGCCAGCAGTCTGGGACTAGCGGGCAACTCCTACGAGCAGTACTTC. This encodes CASSLGLAGNSYEQYF. The chain is built from TRBV27 and TRBJ2-7, with 12 bases that match TRBD2. After removal of 5 bases from V and 0 bases from J, the junction contained 5 bases not matched to a gene. Germline V gene data show CDR1 as MNHEY and CDR2 as SMNVEV (reference sequence). The CDR3 contains 16 residues.

V usage is TRBV4-1 and J usage is TRBJ2-1; weak D call: TRBD1 (6 bases). CDR1 and CDR2 (germline): MGHRA, YSYEKL. V was cut by 1 base and J by 8 bases, with 9 bases left in between. This CDR3 spans 13 amino acids. The DNA of the CDR3 is TGCGCCAGCAGCCAAGGGAAGGGGGATGAGCAGTTCTTC. This codes for CASSQGKGDEQFF.

The CDR3 DNA sequence: TGTGCCAGCAGCAAAAGCGGGAGCGGTTTCGATGAGCAGTTCTTC. This encodes CASSKSGSGFDEQFF. The chain employs TRBV5-4 and TRBJ2-1; TRBD2 agrees at 8 bases. V was clipped by 4 bases and J by 8 bases; unmatched bases: 11. The CDR3 totals 15 residues. From germline, CDR1 is SGHNT and CDR2 YYREEE (reference sequence).

The genes are TRBV5-6 and TRBJ2-7, with 7 bases identical to TRBD1. The CDR3 has 14 residues. J lost 5 bases, V lost 2 bases, and 7 bases had no gene match. Germline V gene sequence: CDR1 SGHDT, CDR2 YYEEEE. CDR3 DNA sequence: TGTGCCAGCAGCTTTGGACAGGCGTCGGACGAGCAGTACTTC. Translated: CASSFGQASDEQYF.

J is TRBJ1-1 and V is TRBV13, with a tentative D call TRBD1 (5 bases). The CDR3 covers 14 residues. CDR1 PRHDT and CDR2 FYEKMQ come from the germline V gene (reference sequence). Deletions cut 6 bases from V and 0 bases from J, with 11 bases between. CDR3 residues: CASRNRNLNTEAFF. CDR3 nucleotides: TGTGCCAGCAGGAACAGGAACCTGAACACTGAAGCTTTCTTT.